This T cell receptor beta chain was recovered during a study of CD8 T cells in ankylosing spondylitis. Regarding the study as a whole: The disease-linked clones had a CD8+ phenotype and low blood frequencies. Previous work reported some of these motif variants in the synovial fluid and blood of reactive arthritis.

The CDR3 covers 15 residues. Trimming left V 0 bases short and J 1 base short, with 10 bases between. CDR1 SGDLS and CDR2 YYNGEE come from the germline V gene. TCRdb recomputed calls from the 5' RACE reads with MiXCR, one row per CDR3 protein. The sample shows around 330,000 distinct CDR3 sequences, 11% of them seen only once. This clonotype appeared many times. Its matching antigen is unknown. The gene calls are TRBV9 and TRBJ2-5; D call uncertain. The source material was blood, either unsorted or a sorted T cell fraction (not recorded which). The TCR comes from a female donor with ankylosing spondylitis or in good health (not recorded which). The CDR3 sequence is CASSVVGLGQETQYF. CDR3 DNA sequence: TGTGCCAGCAGCGTAGTTGGCCTAGGCCAAGAGACCCAGTACTTC.